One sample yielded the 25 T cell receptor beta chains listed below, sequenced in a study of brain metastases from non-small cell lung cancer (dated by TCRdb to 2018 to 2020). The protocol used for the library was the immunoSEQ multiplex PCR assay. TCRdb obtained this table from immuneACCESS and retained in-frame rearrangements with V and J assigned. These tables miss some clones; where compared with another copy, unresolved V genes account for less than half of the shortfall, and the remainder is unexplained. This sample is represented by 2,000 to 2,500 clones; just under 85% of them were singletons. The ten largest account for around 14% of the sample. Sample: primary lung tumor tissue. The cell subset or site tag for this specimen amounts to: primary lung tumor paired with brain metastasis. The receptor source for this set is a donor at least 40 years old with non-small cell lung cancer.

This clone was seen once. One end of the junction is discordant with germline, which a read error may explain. The CDR3 nucleotides read TGTGCCACCAATGATTTAGGACAGGGGGCGATGTGGGTGAACTATGGCTACACCTTC. Its translation is CATNDLGQGAMWVNYGYTF. The rearrangement joins TRBV24-1 to TRBJ1-2; the match to TRBD1 covers 11 bases. Germline V gives CDR1 KGHDR, CDR2 SFDVKD. This CDR3 comprises 19 residues.

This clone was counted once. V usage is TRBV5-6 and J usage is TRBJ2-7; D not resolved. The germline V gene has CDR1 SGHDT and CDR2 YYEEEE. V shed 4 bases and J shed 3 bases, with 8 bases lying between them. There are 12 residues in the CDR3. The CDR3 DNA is TGTGCCAGCAGCCTATATCTCTACGAGCAGTACTTC. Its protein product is CASSLYLYEQYF.

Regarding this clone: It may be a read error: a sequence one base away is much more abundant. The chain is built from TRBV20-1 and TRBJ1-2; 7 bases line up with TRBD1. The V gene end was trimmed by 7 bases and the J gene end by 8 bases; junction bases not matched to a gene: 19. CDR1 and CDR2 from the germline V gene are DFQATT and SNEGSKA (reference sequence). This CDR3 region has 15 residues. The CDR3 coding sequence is TGCAGTGTTAGTGCTGCAGGACGGACAGGAAACGGCTACACCTTC. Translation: CSVSAAGRTGNGYTF.

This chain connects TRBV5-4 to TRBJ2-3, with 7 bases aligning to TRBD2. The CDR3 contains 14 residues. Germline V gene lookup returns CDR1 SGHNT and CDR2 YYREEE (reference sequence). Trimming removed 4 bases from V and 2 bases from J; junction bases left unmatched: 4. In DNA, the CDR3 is TGTGCCAGCAGCCCGGCGGGAGACACAGATACGCAGTATTTT. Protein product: CASSPAGDTDTQYF.

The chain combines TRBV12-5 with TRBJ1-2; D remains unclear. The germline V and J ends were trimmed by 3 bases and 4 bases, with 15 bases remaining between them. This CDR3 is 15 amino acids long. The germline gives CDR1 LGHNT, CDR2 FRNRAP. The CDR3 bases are TGTGCTAGTGGTTTAGTACGAGGACGGACCTATGGCTACACCTTC. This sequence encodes CASGLVRGRTYGYTF.

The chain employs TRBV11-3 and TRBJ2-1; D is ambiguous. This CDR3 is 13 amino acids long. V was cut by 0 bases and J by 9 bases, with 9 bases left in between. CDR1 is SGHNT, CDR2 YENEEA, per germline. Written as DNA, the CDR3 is TGTGCCAGCAGCTTAGATCCATGGAGTGAGCAGTTCTTC. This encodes CASSLDPWSEQFF.

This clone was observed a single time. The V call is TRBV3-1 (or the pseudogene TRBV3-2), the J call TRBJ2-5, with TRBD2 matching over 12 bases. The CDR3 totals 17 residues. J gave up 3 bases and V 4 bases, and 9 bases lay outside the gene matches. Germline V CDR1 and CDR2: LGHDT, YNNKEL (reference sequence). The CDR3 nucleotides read TGTGCCAGCAGCCTTCGGACTAGCGGGAACCCCAAAGAGACCCAGTACTTC. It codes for CASSLRTSGNPKETQYF.

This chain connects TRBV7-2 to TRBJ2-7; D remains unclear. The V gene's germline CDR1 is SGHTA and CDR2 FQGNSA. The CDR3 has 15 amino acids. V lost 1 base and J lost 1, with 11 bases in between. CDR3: CASSLGALGSYEQYF. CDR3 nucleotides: TGTGCCAGCAGCTTAGGGGCCCTGGGATCCTACGAGCAGTACTTC.

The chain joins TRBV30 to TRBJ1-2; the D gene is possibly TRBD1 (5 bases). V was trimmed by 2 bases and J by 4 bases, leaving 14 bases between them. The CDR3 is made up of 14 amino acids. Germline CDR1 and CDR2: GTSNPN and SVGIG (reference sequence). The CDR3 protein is CAWSFGTVLYGYTF. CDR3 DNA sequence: TGTGCCTGGAGTTTCGGGACGGTGCTCTATGGCTACACCTTC.

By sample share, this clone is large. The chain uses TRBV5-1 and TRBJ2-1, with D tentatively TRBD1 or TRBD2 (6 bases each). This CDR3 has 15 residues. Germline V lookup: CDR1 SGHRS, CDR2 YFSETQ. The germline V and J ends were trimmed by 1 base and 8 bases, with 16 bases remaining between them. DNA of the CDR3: TGCGCCAGCAGCTTGAGGTCAGGGGAGGTGCATGAGCAGTTCTTC. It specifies CASSLRSGEVHEQFF. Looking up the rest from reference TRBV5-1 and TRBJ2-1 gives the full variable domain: KAGVTQTPRYLIKTRGQQVTLSCSPISGHRSVSWYQQTPGQGLQFLFEYFSETQRNKGNFPGRFSGRQFSNSRSEMNVSTLELGDSALYLCASSLRSGEVHEQFFGPGTRLTVL.

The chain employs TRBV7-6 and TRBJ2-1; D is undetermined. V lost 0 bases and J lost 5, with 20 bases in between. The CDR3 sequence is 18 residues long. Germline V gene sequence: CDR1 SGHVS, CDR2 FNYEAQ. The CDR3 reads CASSLAGSAWGTHNEQFF. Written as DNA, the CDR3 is TGTGCCAGCAGCTTAGCGGGCTCGGCTTGGGGAACACACAATGAGCAGTTCTTC.

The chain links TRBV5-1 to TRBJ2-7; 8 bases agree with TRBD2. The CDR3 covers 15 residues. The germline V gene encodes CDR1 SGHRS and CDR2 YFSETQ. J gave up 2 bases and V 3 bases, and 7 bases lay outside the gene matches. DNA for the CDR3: TGCGCCAGCAGCTCGCTTCGGGAGGGGACCTACGAGCAGTACTTC. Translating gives CASSSLREGTYEQYF. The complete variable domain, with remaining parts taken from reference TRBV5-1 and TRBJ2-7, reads KAGVTQTPRYLIKTRGQQVTLSCSPISGHRSVSWYQQTPGQGLQFLFEYFSETQRNKGNFPGRFSGRQFSNSRSEMNVSTLELGDSALYLCASSSLREGTYEQYFGPGTRLTVT.

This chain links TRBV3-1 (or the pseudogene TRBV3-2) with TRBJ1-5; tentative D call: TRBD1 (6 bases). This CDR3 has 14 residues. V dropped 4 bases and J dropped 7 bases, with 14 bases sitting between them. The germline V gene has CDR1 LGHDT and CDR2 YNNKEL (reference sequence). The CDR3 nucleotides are TGTGCCAGCAGCCCAGAGGGGGGAGGACAGCCCCAGCATTTT. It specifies CASSPEGGGQPQHF.

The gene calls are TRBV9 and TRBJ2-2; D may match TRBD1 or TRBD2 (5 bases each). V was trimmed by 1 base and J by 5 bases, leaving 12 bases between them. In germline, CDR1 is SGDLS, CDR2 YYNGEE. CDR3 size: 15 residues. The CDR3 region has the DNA TGTGCCAGCAGCGTAAAACGGGACGAAACCGGGGAGCTGTTTTTT. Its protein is CASSVKRDETGELFF.

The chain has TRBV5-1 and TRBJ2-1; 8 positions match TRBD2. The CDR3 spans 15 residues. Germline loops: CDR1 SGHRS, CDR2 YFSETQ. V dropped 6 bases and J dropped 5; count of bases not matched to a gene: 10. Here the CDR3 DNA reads TGCGCCAGCAACGACATAGCGGGACTAAACAATGAGCAGTTCTTC. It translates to CASNDIAGLNNEQFF.

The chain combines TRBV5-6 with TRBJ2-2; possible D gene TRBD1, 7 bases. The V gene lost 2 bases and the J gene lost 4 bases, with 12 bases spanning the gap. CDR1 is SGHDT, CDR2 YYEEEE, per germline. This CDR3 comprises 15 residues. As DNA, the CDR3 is TGTGCCAGCAGCTTAGGAGGGGGCGGCACCGGGGAGCTGTTTTTT. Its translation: CASSLGGGGTGELFF.

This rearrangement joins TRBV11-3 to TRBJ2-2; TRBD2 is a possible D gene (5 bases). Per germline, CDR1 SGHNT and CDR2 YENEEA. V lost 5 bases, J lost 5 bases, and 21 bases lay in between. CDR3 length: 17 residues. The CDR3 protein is CASSKPWTPALTGELFF. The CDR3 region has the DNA TGTGCCAGCAGCAAACCCTGGACTCCTGCTTTAACCGGGGAGCTGTTTTTT.

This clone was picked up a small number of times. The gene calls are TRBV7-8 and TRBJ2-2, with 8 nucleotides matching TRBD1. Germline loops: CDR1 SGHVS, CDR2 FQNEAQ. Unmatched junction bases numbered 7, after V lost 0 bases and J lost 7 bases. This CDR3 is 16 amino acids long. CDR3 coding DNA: TGTGCCAGCAGCTTAGCTGCCAGGGGGCATGGCGGGGAGCTGTTTTTT. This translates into CASSLAARGHGGELFF.

CDR3 amino acids: CASSQQDRAGNQPQHF. For the CDR3, the DNA is TGCGCCAGCAGCCAGCAAGACAGGGCGGGGAATCAGCCCCAGCATTTT. V usage is TRBV4-1 and J usage is TRBJ1-5, with 7 bases fitting TRBD1. Unmatched junction bases numbered 9, after V lost 3 bases and J lost 4 bases. The V gene's germline CDR1 is MGHRA and CDR2 YSYEKL. This CDR3 region has 16 residues.

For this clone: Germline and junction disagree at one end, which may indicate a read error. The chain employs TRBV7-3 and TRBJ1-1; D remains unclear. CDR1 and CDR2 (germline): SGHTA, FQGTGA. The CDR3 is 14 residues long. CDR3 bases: TGTGCCAGCAGCTTAAGGGCAGAGAACACTGAAACTTTCTTT. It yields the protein CASSLRAENTETFF.

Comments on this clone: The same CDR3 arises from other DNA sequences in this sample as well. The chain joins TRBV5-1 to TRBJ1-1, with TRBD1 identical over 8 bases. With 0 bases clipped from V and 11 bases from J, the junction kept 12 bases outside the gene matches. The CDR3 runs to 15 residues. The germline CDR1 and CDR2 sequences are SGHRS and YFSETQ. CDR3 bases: TGCGCCAGCAGCTTGGCCCCCGGGACAGGAGGCGAGGCTTTCTTT. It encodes CASSLAPGTGGEAFF. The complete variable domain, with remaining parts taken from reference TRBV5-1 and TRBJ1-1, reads KAGVTQTPRYLIKTRGQQVTLSCSPISGHRSVSWYQQTPGQGLQFLFEYFSETQRNKGNFPGRFSGRQFSNSRSEMNVSTLELGDSALYLCASSLAPGTGGEAFFGQGTRLTVV.

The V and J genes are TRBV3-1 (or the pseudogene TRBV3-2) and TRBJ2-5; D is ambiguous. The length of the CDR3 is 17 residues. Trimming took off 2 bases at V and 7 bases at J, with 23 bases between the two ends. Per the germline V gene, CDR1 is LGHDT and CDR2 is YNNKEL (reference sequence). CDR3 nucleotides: TGTGCCAGCAGCCAATCCCTAGGCGGTGCCAGAGTAGGGACCCAGTACTTC. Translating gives CASSQSLGGARVGTQYF.

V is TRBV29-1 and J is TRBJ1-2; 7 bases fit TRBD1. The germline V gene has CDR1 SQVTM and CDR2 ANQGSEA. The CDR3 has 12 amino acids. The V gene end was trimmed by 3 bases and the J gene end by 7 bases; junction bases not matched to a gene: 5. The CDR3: CSVEKGAAGYTF. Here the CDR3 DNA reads TGCAGCGTTGAGAAGGGGGCTGCTGGCTACACCTTC.

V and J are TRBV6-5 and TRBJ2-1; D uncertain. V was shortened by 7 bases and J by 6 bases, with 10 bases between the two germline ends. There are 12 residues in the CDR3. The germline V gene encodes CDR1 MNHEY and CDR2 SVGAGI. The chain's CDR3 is CASTTTSNEQFF. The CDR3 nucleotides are TGTGCCAGCACCACTACCAGCAATGAGCAGTTCTTC.

CDR3: CASSDPDHNEQFF. The CDR3 DNA reads TGTGCCAGCAGTGATCCGGATCACAATGAGCAGTTCTTC. This sequence joins TRBV12-3 or TRBV12-4 and TRBJ2-1; D ambiguous. The CDR3 is 13 amino acids. Trimming pared 5 bases from V and 5 bases from J, leaving 10 bases between.